The clone carrying this TCR beta chain has just a few counts. Its antigen remains unknown. The data stem from a study of T cell responses to AZD1222 COVID-19 vaccine. Measured with immunoSEQ multiplex PCR; TCRdb has only the in-frame clones, and not every one. The sample records 150,000 or so clones, around 88% being singletons. The CDR3 sequence is 13 residues long. The ends were cut back, 5 bases at V and 4 bases at J, with 12 bases in the middle. CDR1 SNHLY and CDR2 FYNNEI come from the germline V gene. Findings and limits, study-wide: White British donors predominated, females outnumbered males, and clonal diversity was possibly underestimated. Spike-specific TCR breadth rose after two AZD1222 doses, and depth rose as well.

The rearrangement uses TRBV2 and TRBJ2-7, with D perhaps matching TRBD1 (6 bases). The sequencing here drew on peripheral blood, taken on day 0 of MenACWY control vaccination. The sequence was obtained from an adult in good health. The CDR3 bases are TGTGCCAGCAGTCTTACAGGGAATTACGAGCAGTACTTC. Translated, it gives CASSLTGNYEQYF.